The TCR beta chain described here comes from a study of T cell responses to AZD1222 COVID-19 vaccine. Overall study findings and caveats: No day 14 peak samples; only post-peak repertoires were characterized. White British people made up most donors, females outnumbered males, and clonal diversity was possibly underestimated.

Sequencing was performed with immunoSEQ multiplex PCR; in TCRdb, only in-frame clones are kept and a portion is missing. The data show about 110,000 clones, around 90% seen once. The V end lost 2 bases, the J end lost 6 bases, and 13 bases lay between the germline ends. The CDR3 has 15 amino acids. Germline V lookup: CDR1 MDHEN, CDR2 SYDVKM. For this clone: Its antigen remains unknown.

The receptor was isolated from an adult who received the AZD1222 COVID-19 vaccine. This sample comprised peripheral blood, obtained 28 days after the second AZD1222 dose. V usage is TRBV28 and J usage is TRBJ1-4; possible D gene TRBD1, 5 bases. Written as DNA, the CDR3 is TGTGCCAGCAGTTTAGGTGGGCAGGGCGATGAAAAACTGTTTTTT. It encodes CASSLGGQGDEKLFF.